This TCR beta chain was recorded in a study of CD8 T cells in Susac syndrome. A quantity of about 0.45 to 1 ug RNA underwent reverse transcription using random hexamers. It was immunoSEQ multiplex PCR that amplified TCR beta CDR3 across 54 Vbeta and 13 Jbeta. One entry per CDR3 protein, called by TCRdb with MiXCR from the immunoSEQ multiplex PCR reads. This table has 130,000 to 150,000 distinct CDR3 sequences, 90% to 95% appearing once. Germline V gene lookup returns CDR1 MDHEN and CDR2 SYDVKM. Deletions cut 5 bases from V and 3 bases from J, with 16 bases between. The CDR3 runs to 16 residues. The table lists this clonotype with a count of one.

The chain couples TRBV28 to TRBJ2-2; tentatively, D is TRBD1 (5 bases). The sequenced sample consisted of CD8+ T cells from PBMCs. This sequence originates from a human donor in good health. CDR3 loop: CASSGHAGWDTGELFF. CDR3 coding DNA: TGTGCCAGCAGTGGACATGCAGGGTGGGACACCGGGGAGCTGTTTTTT.